This TCR beta chain was identified during a study of T cell repertoires in cytomegalovirus infection. Notes on this clonotype: Its matching antigen is unknown.

Via MiXCR, TCRdb re-called the reads, giving one row per CDR3 protein. The profile shows approximately 89,000 distinct CDR3 sequences, 20% to 30% of them singletons. General study results and limits: The ex vivo response showed dominance by HLA-C-restricted CMV-specific TCR beta clonotypes.

The sequence derives from a human donor in good health (CMV status not recorded). Some clones in this sample may be carry-over from other donors' samples. The sequenced sample was CD8+ T cells from cultured PBMCs, obtained from culture after CMV antigen stimulation.

The CDR3 spells CAWRQPGRRGEQYF. For the CDR3, the DNA is TGTGCCTGGAGGCAGCCGGGACGACGGGGAGAGCAGTACTTC. The chain carries TRBV30 and TRBJ2-7; D possibly uses TRBD1 or TRBD2 (5 bases each). Germline V gene sequence: CDR1 GTSNPN, CDR2 SVGIG (reference sequence). Trimming removed 3 bases at V and 7 bases at J, with 19 bases between. The CDR3 runs to 14 residues.